This TCR beta chain was sequenced for a study of T-cell memory formation after mild COVID-19. Study results and limitations: Shrinking CD4+ clones were chiefly CM and EM; CD8+ ones were chiefly EMRA. Some clones that responded were present in memory (sampled pre-infection), which suggests cross-reactive memory joined.

V gave up 7 bases and J gave up 4 bases; unmatched junction bases: 9. The germline V gene has CDR1 SGHVS and CDR2 FQNEAQ. This CDR3 is built from 14 residues. After 5'RACE with constant-segment primers, TCR alpha and TCR beta cDNA libraries carrying sample barcodes and UMIs were obtained. TCRdb re-derived calls from the 5' RACE reads in MiXCR, one entry per CDR3 protein. This table has more than 400,000 distinct CDR3 sequences, 18% appearing once. Of note for this clonotype: Its target is unknown.

What was sequenced was PBMCs or a T cell subset sorted from them (not recorded which). This chain uses TRBV7-8 with TRBJ2-7, with TRBD1 matching over 8 bases. The clonotype comes from an adult woman who had mild COVID-19 (a few samples of this study predate the infection). Cell type and time point are not known. CDR3 DNA sequence: TGTGCCAGCACCCGGACAGGGTTATTATACGAGCAGTACTTC. It translates to CASTRTGLLYEQYF.